The 24 T cell receptor beta chains in this list originate from one sample, sequenced in a study of blood T cell repertoires in COVID-19. Some clones are missing from TCRdb's copy, which holds only in-frame ones; the method was immunoSEQ multiplex PCR. The sample has over 200,000 clones, more than 75% seen once. Sequencing was performed on peripheral blood. The receptors derive from a man aged 40-50 years with active or convalescent COVID-19.

The rearrangement joins TRBV6-6 to TRBJ2-3; 9 nucleotides agree with TRBD1. The ends lost 5 bases at V and 1 base at J; junction bases unmatched: 4. Per the germline V gene, CDR1 is MNHNY and CDR2 is SVGAGI (reference sequence). CDR3 size: 15 residues. The CDR3 is CASSARDRGTDTQYF. The CDR3 DNA follows: TGTGCCAGCAGTGCCCGGGACAGGGGCACAGATACGCAGTATTTT.

This chain connects TRBV2 to TRBJ2-2; D may be TRBD2 (7 bases). Germline lookup yields CDR1 SNHLY and CDR2 FYNNEI. Trimming took off 7 bases at V and 2 bases at J, with 20 bases between the two ends. This CDR3 is built from 17 residues. CDR3 amino acids: CASMRSGGGLNTGELFF. CDR3 in DNA: TGTGCCAGCATGCGTAGTGGCGGGGGCCTCAACACCGGGGAGCTGTTTTTT.

The chain combines TRBV30 with TRBJ1-6; unclear D gene. The CDR3 is made up of 14 amino acids. CDR1 and CDR2 (germline): GTSNPN, SVGIG (reference sequence). V lost 4 bases to trimming and J lost 3 bases, with 10 bases between them. The CDR3 DNA reads TGTGCCTGGACCCGACACGACTATAATTCACCCCTCCACTTT. This translates into CAWTRHDYNSPLHF.

The J gene is TRBJ1-2, the V gene TRBV6-2 or TRBV6-3; TRBD1 matches at 7 bases. Germline-derived CDR1 and CDR2 are MNHEY and SVGEGT. V lost 4 bases to trimming and J lost 4 bases; unmatched junction nucleotides: 9. The CDR3 runs to 15 residues. In DNA form, the CDR3 reads TGTGCCAGCAGTTTCTCGGGACAGCTTCTCTATGGCTACACCTTC. It specifies CASSFSGQLLYGYTF.

On this clone itself: Other DNA sequences in the same sample also yield this CDR3. The J gene is TRBJ2-7, the V gene TRBV18; D may be TRBD1 (6 bases). With 6 bases removed from V and 1 base from J, the gap between germline ends came to 10 bases. This CDR3 contains 13 residues. CDR1 and CDR2 (germline): KGHSH, LQKENI. The CDR3 DNA follows: TGTGCCAGCTCTCCAGGACAGTCCTACGAGCAGTACTTC. Residues: CASSPGQSYEQYF.

The chain recombines TRBV5-1 with TRBJ2-2, with 8 bases matching TRBD1. V was pared by 4 bases and J by 1 base, with 6 bases of the junction left unmatched. The CDR3 totals 16 residues. Germline assignment: CDR1 SGHRS and CDR2 YFSETQ. Written as DNA, the CDR3 is TGCGCCAGCAGCCCGGACAGGGTTCAGAACACCGGGGAGCTGTTTTTT. Translation: CASSPDRVQNTGELFF.

This clone has only one observation. The chain couples TRBV19 to TRBJ1-1, with D perhaps TRBD1 (6 bases). Between the trimmed V and J ends, which lost 6 bases and 4 bases, there was a span of 18 bases. CDR3 size: 15 residues. Germline-derived CDR1 and CDR2 are LNHDA and SQIVND (reference sequence). The CDR3 bases are TGTGCCAGTAGACACTCTCAGGGGTTGGGCACTGAAGCTTTCTTT. Translation: CASRHSQGLGTEAFF.

This sequence joins TRBV28 and TRBJ2-1, with 7 bases lining up with TRBD2. Germline V gene sequence: CDR1 MDHEN, CDR2 SYDVKM. V shed 7 bases and J 4 bases; nucleotides not matched to a gene: 10. This CDR3 is 15 amino acids long. The CDR3 reads CASTPGGGPYNEQFF. In DNA, the CDR3 is TGTGCCAGCACCCCCGGGGGAGGGCCGTACAATGAGCAGTTCTTC. Filled out from reference TRBV28 and TRBJ2-1, the complete variable domain reads DVKVTQSSRYLVKRTGEKVFLECVQDMDHENMFWYRQDPGLGLRLIYFSYDVKMKEKGDIPEGYSVSREKKERFSLILESASTNQTSMYLCASTPGGGPYNEQFFGPGTRLTVL.

CDR3 DNA: TGTGCCAGTAGTATCGGGGGAAGGAATGAGCAGTTCTTC. Its translation is CASSIGGRNEQFF. The chain links TRBV19 to TRBJ2-1; D is perhaps TRBD2 (6 bases). This CDR3 has 13 amino acids. V was cut by 3 bases and J by 7 bases, with 10 bases left in between. Germline V gene data show CDR1 as LNHDA and CDR2 as SQIVND (reference sequence).

The CDR3 reads CAISLTGSSGNTIYF. As DNA, the CDR3 is TGTGCCATCAGCCTGACAGGGTCCTCTGGAAACACCATATATTTT. The chain joins TRBV10-3 to TRBJ1-3; 7 nucleotides match TRBD1. The CDR3 spans 15 residues. In germline, CDR1 is ENHRY, CDR2 SYGVKD. The ends lost 6 bases at V and 0 bases at J; junction bases unmatched: 5.

This chain connects TRBV5-1 to TRBJ2-5; tentative D call: TRBD2 (6 bases). This CDR3 has 14 amino acids. Germline V gives CDR1 SGHRS, CDR2 YFSETQ. V dropped 0 bases and J dropped 5 bases, with 11 bases sitting between them. The DNA of the CDR3 is TGCGCCAGCAGCTTGGCCGGGGGTAAGGAGACCCAGTACTTC. This encodes CASSLAGGKETQYF.

The chain uses TRBV4-2 and TRBJ1-6, with 7 nucleotides matching TRBD1. Per germline, CDR1 LGHNA and CDR2 YNFKEQ. The CDR3 has 16 residues. Losses at the gene ends were 0 bases for V and 8 bases for J; bases not matched to a gene: 7. CDR3 residues: CASSQDLGQAYSPLHF. The CDR3 DNA reads as TGTGCCAGCAGCCAAGATCTCGGACAGGCGTATTCACCCCTCCACTTT.

This sequence joins TRBV5-1 and TRBJ1-2; 7 bases map to TRBD1. V was pared by 3 bases and J by 3 bases, with 2 bases of the junction left unmatched. The CDR3 has 13 amino acids. The germline V gene has CDR1 SGHRS and CDR2 YFSETQ. CDR3 DNA sequence: TGCGCCAGCAGCTCAGGACAGGACTATGGCTACACCTTC. It is translated as CASSSGQDYGYTF.

CDR3 residues: CASSQGQGATGELFF. In nucleotides, the CDR3 is TGTGCCAGCAGCCAGGGACAGGGGGCAACCGGGGAGCTGTTTTTT. This chain links TRBV3-1 (or the pseudogene TRBV3-2) with TRBJ2-2; 12 nucleotides match TRBD1. CDR3 length: 15 amino acids. Trimming took 3 bases from V and 5 from J; bases not matched to a gene: 1. Looked up from germline, CDR1 is LGHDT and CDR2 is YNNKEL (reference sequence).

The rearrangement uses TRBV19 and TRBJ2-7; a weak D match, TRBD2 (6 bases). V lost 3 bases, J lost 3 bases, and 9 bases lay in between. The CDR3 spans 13 residues. Per the germline V gene, CDR1 is LNHDA and CDR2 is SQIVND (reference sequence). The CDR3 DNA reads as TGTGCCAGTAGTATGGGACTGGGCTACGAGCAGTACTTC. Its protein product is CASSMGLGYEQYF.

This chain links TRBV28 with TRBJ1-6, with D unclear. This CDR3 is built from 16 residues. The V gene's germline CDR1 is MDHEN and CDR2 SYDVKM. V was cut by 5 bases and J by 9 bases, with 20 bases left in between. DNA of the CDR3: TGTGCCAGCAGTCCTCCGAAGGGAGGAAAATCTTCACCCCTCCACTTT. Protein: CASSPPKGGKSSPLHF.

This chain links TRBV18 with TRBJ2-6, with 9 bases fitting TRBD1. Germline lookup yields CDR1 KGHSH and CDR2 LQKENI. The trim removed 0 bases at V and 4 bases at J, leaving 4 bases unmatched. The CDR3 contains 17 residues. CDR3 region: CASSPPTGGAGANVLTF. The CDR3, as DNA: TGTGCCAGCTCACCACCTACAGGGGGCGCAGGGGCCAACGTCCTGACTTTC.

In this sample, this clone turned up once. The rearrangement joins TRBV24-1 to TRBJ2-3; 8 bases are a match to TRBD2. J lost 1 base, V lost 3 bases, and 5 bases had no gene match. The CDR3 totals 16 residues. Germline lookup yields CDR1 KGHDR and CDR2 SFDVKD. The CDR3 DNA reads TGTGCCACCAGTGATCCGGGGGGGCCTGGCACAGATACGCAGTATTTT. It encodes CATSDPGGPGTDTQYF.

The chain recombines TRBV23-1 with TRBJ1-6, with 7 bases identical to TRBD1. TRBV23-1 is labeled an ORF, and its function is uncertain. The ends lost 6 bases at V and 5 bases at J; junction bases unmatched: 7. The CDR3 has 15 amino acids. The CDR3 nucleotides are TGCGCCAGCAGCGACAGGGCCATTGATAATTCACCCCTCCACTTT. This codes for CASSDRAIDNSPLHF.

This clone was observed a handful of times. The gene calls are TRBV6-4 and TRBJ1-5; D uncertain. CDR1 and CDR2 from the germline V gene are MRHNA and SNTAGT. This CDR3 spans 13 amino acids. Trimming removed 3 bases at V and 5 bases at J, with 8 bases between. CDR3 nucleotides: TGTGCCAGCAGTGAACACAGATATCAGCCCCAGCATTTT. Amino acids: CASSEHRYQPQHF.

This chain uses TRBV5-4 with TRBJ1-1; 11 bases match TRBD1. The trim removed 3 bases at V and 7 bases at J, leaving 8 bases unmatched. Germline V gene data show CDR1 as SGHNT and CDR2 as YYREEE (reference sequence). The CDR3 totals 15 residues. DNA of the CDR3: TGTGCCAGCAGCTACAAATCCGGGACAGGGGGTGAAGCTTTCTTT. Protein product: CASSYKSGTGGEAFF.

This clone occurred once. J is TRBJ1-6 and V is TRBV27, with a weak D call TRBD1 (5 bases). Germline assignment: CDR1 MNHEY and CDR2 SMNVEV (reference sequence). V was cut by 6 bases and J by 10 bases, with 10 bases left in between. The CDR3 is made up of 12 amino acids. The CDR3 DNA reads TGTGCCAGCAGGGGGCTCGACTCACCCCTCCACTTT. It yields the protein CASRGLDSPLHF.

This clone appeared a single time. The chain has TRBV3-1 (or the pseudogene TRBV3-2) and TRBJ2-1, with D possibly being TRBD2 (5 bases). This CDR3 is built from 15 residues. CDR1 LGHDT and CDR2 YNNKEL come from the germline V gene (reference sequence). V was pared by 6 bases and J by 7 bases, with 19 bases between. Here the CDR3 reads CASSLLVSDLNEQFF. CDR3 nucleotides: TGTGCCAGCAGTCTACTAGTGAGTGATTTGAATGAGCAGTTCTTC.

The V and J genes are TRBV6-2 or TRBV6-3 and TRBJ2-3, with D maybe TRBD2 (6 bases). V lost 4 bases, J lost 0 bases, and 17 bases lay in between. Germline assignment: CDR1 MNHEY and CDR2 SVGEGT. The CDR3 sequence is 17 residues long. The CDR3 bases are TGTGCCAGCAGTTCTGACCGGAGCGGGCCTAGCACAGATACGCAGTATTTT. Protein sequence: CASSSDRSGPSTDTQYF.